Listed here are 17 T cell receptor beta chains from one sample, sequenced in a study of T cells after yellow fever vaccination. Each CDR3 protein is one row after TCRdb ran MiXCR on the 5' RACE reads. Altogether 550,000 to 750,000 distinct CDR3 sequences are present, roughly 13% being singletons, with the ten largest covering over 12%. The input for sequencing was PBMCs, taken on the day of the yellow fever booster vaccination. The source is a man between 25 and 39 years old who received the YFV17D yellow fever vaccine.

This clonotype has just a few counts. The chain links TRBV12-3 or TRBV12-4 to TRBJ1-5, with TRBD1 matching over 9 bases. This CDR3 is 14 amino acids long. V gave up 6 bases and J gave up 6 bases; unmatched junction bases: 6. In DNA form, the CDR3 reads TGTGCCAGCAGCCCGACAGGGGGTGGTCAGCCCCAGCATTTT. Its translation: CASSPTGGGQPQHF.

This clonotype was seen many times. This chain links TRBV20-1 with TRBJ2-7; D possibly corresponds to TRBD2 (5 bases). Trimming shortened V by 0 bases and J by 6 bases, and 18 bases separated the two germline ends. The V gene's germline CDR1 is DFQATT and CDR2 SNEGSKA (reference sequence). The length of the CDR3 is 15 residues. The DNA for the CDR3 is TGCAGTGCTAGAGATGTCCTGGCGAGTGGGAGCGAGCAGTACTTC. Its protein is CSARDVLASGSEQYF.

The DNA of the CDR3 is TGCAGCGTTGTTGGCAGCGATCTCTACGAGCAGTACTTC. Translating it yields CSVVGSDLYEQYF. The gene calls are TRBV29-1 and TRBJ2-7; D not certain. The CDR3 has 13 amino acids. Trimming removed 4 bases from V and 3 bases from J, with 13 bases in between. Per the germline V gene, CDR1 is SQVTM and CDR2 is ANQGSEA.

The chain carries TRBV6-5 and TRBJ2-7, with D tentatively TRBD1 or TRBD2 (5 bases each). This CDR3 has 14 amino acids. Germline V gives CDR1 MNHEY, CDR2 SVGAGI. Trimming removed 0 bases from V and 4 bases from J, with 10 bases in between. The chain's CDR3 is CASSYSPGRYEQYF. In nucleotides, the CDR3 is TGTGCCAGCAGTTACTCGCCGGGGCGGTACGAGCAGTACTTC.

The V and J genes are TRBV20-1 and TRBJ2-2; TRBD1 agrees at 9 bases. Per germline, CDR1 DFQATT and CDR2 SNEGSKA (reference sequence). The CDR3 runs 13 residues. V lost 6 bases, J lost 4 bases, and 3 bases stayed unmatched. CDR3: CSARQGVTGELFF. In nucleotides, the CDR3 is TGCAGTGCCCGACAGGGGGTCACCGGGGAGCTGTTTTTT.

This clonotype was seen many times. This chain joins TRBV3-1 and TRBJ2-3; D is uncertain. The CDR3 spans 14 residues. Germline V CDR1 and CDR2: LGHDT, YNNKEL (reference sequence). Trimming shortened V by 1 base and J by 8 bases, and 13 bases separated the two germline ends. CDR3 sequence: CASSQANSDATQYF. The DNA for the CDR3 is TGTGCCAGCAGCCAAGCCAACTCCGATGCTACGCAGTATTTT.

This clonotype was seen a few times. V and J are TRBV29-1 and TRBJ2-7, with D possibly TRBD2 on 6 matching bases. Germline CDR1 SQVTM, CDR2 ANQGSEA. V was shortened by 3 bases and J by 0 bases, with 18 bases between the two germline ends. This CDR3 comprises 16 residues. The CDR3 region has the DNA TGCAGCGTTGAGTGGGGGGAGCGGCACTCCTCCTACGAGCAGTACTTC. It is translated as CSVEWGERHSSYEQYF.

The chain uses TRBV12-3 or TRBV12-4 and TRBJ2-7; D is undetermined. The ends were cut back, 3 bases at V and 3 bases at J, with 9 bases in the middle. This CDR3 is built from 13 residues. In DNA, the CDR3 is TGTGCCAGCAGTTTTTCGGAGAACTACGAGCAGTACTTC. Protein: CASSFSENYEQYF.

The rearrangement joins TRBV21-1 to TRBJ1-4; TRBD1, the table's D call, lacks a check against the DNA. TRBV21-1 is assigned pseudogene status. CDR3 length: 16 amino acids. The CDR3 is CASSNRGNRVVFRPFF. The CDR3 nucleotides read TGTGCCAGCAGCAATCGAGGGAACAGGGTCGTGTTTAGACCGTTTTTT.

CDR3 region: CASSEEVDRGYNEQFF. The CDR3 region has the DNA TGTGCCAGCAGTGAGGAGGTGGACAGGGGGTACAATGAGCAGTTCTTC. The V and J genes are TRBV2 and TRBJ2-1, with TRBD1 matching 10 bases. Trimming removed 3 bases from V and 4 bases from J; junction bases left unmatched: 6. Per germline, CDR1 SNHLY and CDR2 FYNNEI. CDR3 length equals 16 residues.

This clonotype appeared many times. V usage is TRBV3-1 and J usage is TRBJ1-1; no clear D gene. V was cut by 1 base and J by 0 bases, with 18 bases left in between. The CDR3 extends over 18 amino acids. Germline V gives CDR1 LGHDT, CDR2 YNNKEL (reference sequence). This CDR3 is CASSQGYSRNAMNTEAFF. CDR3 nucleotide sequence: TGTGCCAGCAGCCAAGGGTATTCACGGAATGCGATGAACACTGAAGCTTTCTTT.

V and J are TRBV18 and TRBJ2-5, with D unclear. V was shortened by 6 bases and J by 1 base, with 12 bases between the two germline ends. CDR3 length: 14 residues. Germline V gene sequence: CDR1 KGHSH, CDR2 LQKENI. CDR3 sequence: CASSPDGPQETQYF. The DNA for the CDR3 is TGTGCCAGCTCCCCCGACGGTCCCCAAGAGACCCAGTACTTC.

This clonotype was found a few times. The chain couples TRBV30 to TRBJ2-6; possible D gene TRBD1, 5 bases. Germline lookup yields CDR1 GTSNPN and CDR2 SVGIG (reference sequence). Deletions cut 2 bases from V and 0 bases from J, with 11 bases between. This CDR3 contains 16 residues. CDR3 amino acids: CAWSRTPSSGANVLTF. The CDR3 nucleotides read TGTGCCTGGAGTAGGACACCGAGCTCTGGGGCCAACGTCCTGACTTTC.

The chain employs TRBV10-3 and TRBJ2-1; no firm D call. The V gene's germline CDR1 is ENHRY and CDR2 SYGVKD. This CDR3 contains 15 residues. V was clipped by 4 bases and J by 1 base, with 11 bases between them. As DNA, the CDR3 is TGTGCCATCAGTGGGTTCGAGAGGTCCTACAATGAGCAGTTCTTC. This gives the protein CAISGFERSYNEQFF.

This clonotype was seen a handful of times. V gene TRBV7-2 combines with J gene TRBJ2-3; the D call may be TRBD1 or TRBD2 (6 bases each). With 7 bases removed from V and 0 bases from J, the gap between germline ends came to 17 bases. Germline V gives CDR1 SGHTA, CDR2 FQGNSA. The CDR3 loop spans 16 amino acids. CDR3 nucleotide sequence: TGTGCCAGCAAGAACGGGGTGGGGGGCAGCACAGATACGCAGTATTTT. It translates to CASKNGVGGSTDTQYF.

Only a few counts were recorded for this clonotype. The chain carries TRBV5-1 and TRBJ2-2; possible D gene TRBD2, 6 bases. Germline V lookup: CDR1 SGHRS, CDR2 YFSETQ. Trimming pared 3 bases from V and 6 bases from J, leaving 12 bases between. The CDR3 covers 14 residues. CDR3 sequence: CASSSTSLAGELFF. CDR3 coding DNA: TGCGCCAGCAGCTCGACTAGTTTAGCCGGGGAGCTGTTTTTT.

CDR3 amino acids: CASSISGTVSYNEQFF. The CDR3 DNA reads as TGTGCCAGCAGCATCTCCGGGACAGTCTCCTACAATGAGCAGTTCTTC. The chain employs TRBV7-9 and TRBJ2-1; 7 bases map to TRBD1. The V and J ends lost 5 bases and 0 bases, in that order; junction bases with no gene match: 7. The germline CDR1 and CDR2 sequences are SEHNR and FQNEAQ (reference sequence). CDR3 length equals 16 residues.